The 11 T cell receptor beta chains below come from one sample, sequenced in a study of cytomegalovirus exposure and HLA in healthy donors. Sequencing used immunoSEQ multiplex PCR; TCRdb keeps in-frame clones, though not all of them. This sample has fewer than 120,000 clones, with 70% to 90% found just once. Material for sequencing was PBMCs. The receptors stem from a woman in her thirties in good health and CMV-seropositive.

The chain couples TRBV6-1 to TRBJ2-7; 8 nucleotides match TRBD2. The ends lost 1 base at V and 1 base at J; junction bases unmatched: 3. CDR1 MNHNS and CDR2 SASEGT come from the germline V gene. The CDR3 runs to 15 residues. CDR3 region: CASSEGAGESYEQYF. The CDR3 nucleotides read TGTGCCAGCAGTGAAGGAGCGGGGGAATCCTACGAGCAGTACTTC.

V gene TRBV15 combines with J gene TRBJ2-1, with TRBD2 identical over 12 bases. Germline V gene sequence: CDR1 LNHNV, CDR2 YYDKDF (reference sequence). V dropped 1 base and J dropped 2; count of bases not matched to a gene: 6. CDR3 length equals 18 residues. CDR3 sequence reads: CATSRASGGVKTYNEQFF. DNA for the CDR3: TGTGCCACCAGCAGAGCTAGCGGGGGGGTGAAAACCTACAATGAGCAGTTCTTC.

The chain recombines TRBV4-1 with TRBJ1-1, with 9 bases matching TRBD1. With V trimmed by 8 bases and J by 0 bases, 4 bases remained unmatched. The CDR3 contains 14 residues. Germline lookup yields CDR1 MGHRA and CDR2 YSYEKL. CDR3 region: CASGQGSMNTEAFF. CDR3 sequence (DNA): TGCGCCAGCGGACAGGGGTCCATGAACACTGAAGCTTTCTTT.

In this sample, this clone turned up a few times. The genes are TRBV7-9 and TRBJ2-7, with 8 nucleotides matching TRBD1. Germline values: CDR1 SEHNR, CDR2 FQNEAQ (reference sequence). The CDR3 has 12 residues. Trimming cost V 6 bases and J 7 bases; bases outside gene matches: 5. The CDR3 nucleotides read TGTGCCAGCAGTGACAGGGGCTCGGAGCAGTACTTC. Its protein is CASSDRGSEQYF.

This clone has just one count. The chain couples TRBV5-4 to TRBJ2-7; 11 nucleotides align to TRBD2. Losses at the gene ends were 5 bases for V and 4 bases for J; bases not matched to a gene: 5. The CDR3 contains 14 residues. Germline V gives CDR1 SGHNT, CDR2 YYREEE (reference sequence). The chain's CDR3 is CASSTGLAVYEQYF. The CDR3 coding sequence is TGTGCCAGCAGTACGGGACTAGCGGTATACGAGCAGTACTTC.

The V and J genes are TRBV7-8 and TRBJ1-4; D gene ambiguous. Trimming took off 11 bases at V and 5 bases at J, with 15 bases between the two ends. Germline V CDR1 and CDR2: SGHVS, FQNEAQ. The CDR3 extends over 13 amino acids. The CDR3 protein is CASSGGPNEKLFF. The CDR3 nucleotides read TGTGCCTCCTCGGGAGGGCCAAATGAAAAACTGTTTTTT.

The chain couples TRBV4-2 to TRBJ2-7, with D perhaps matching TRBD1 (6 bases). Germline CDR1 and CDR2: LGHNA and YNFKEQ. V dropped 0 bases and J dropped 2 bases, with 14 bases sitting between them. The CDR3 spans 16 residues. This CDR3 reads CASSQDLAGDTYEQYF. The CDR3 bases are TGTGCCAGCAGCCAAGATCTGGCAGGGGATACCTACGAGCAGTACTTC.

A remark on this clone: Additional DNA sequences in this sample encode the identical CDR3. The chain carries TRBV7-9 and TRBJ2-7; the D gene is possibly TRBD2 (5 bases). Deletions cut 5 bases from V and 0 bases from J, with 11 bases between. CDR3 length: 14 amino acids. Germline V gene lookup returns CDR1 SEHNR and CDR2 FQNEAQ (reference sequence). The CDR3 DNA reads TGTGCCAGCAGCCTAAGCGGCAGCTCCTACGAGCAGTACTTC. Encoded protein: CASSLSGSSYEQYF.

CDR3: CASSLFKGASNSPLHF. CDR3 bases: TGTGCCAGCAGTTTATTTAAGGGGGCAAGTAATTCACCCCTCCACTTT. The genes are TRBV27 and TRBJ1-6, with 7 nucleotides matching TRBD1. This CDR3 has 16 residues. Per the germline V gene, CDR1 is MNHEY and CDR2 is SMNVEV (reference sequence). The V segment lost 1 base and the J segment 6 bases; nucleotides outside the gene matches: 6.

DNA of the CDR3: TGTGCCAGCTCACCACTTCTAGCGGGGATATCGAATGAGCAGTTCTTC. It yields the protein CASSPLLAGISNEQFF. J is TRBJ2-1 and V is TRBV18; TRBD2 matches at 9 bases. This CDR3 is 16 amino acids long. CDR1 KGHSH and CDR2 LQKENI come from the germline V gene. The V segment lost 1 base and the J segment 7 bases; nucleotides outside the gene matches: 8.

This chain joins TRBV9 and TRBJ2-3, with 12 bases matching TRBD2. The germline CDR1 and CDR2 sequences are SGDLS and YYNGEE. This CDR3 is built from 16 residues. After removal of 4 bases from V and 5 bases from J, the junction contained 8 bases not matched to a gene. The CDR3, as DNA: TGTGCCAGCAGCATGTGGACTAGCGGGGCGATAGATACGCAGTATTTT. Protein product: CASSMWTSGAIDTQYF. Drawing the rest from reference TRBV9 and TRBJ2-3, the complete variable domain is DSGVTQTPKHLITATGQRVTLRCSPRSGDLSVYWYQQSLDQGLQFLIQYYNGEERAKGNILERFSAQQFPDLHSELNLSSLELGDSALYFCASSMWTSGAIDTQYFGPGTRLTVL.